The 27 T cell receptor beta chains below all came from one sample that was sequenced in a study of technical replicates of blood from a handful of donors. Generated by immunoSEQ multiplex PCR, the TCRdb table keeps only in-frame clones and is missing some. The table lists tens of thousands of clones, around nine tenths of them singletons, with approximately 5% in the top ten. The sequencing input was PBMCs. These receptors were collected from a human donor in good health. Some clones in this sample may be carry-over from other donors' samples.

This clone turned up a few times. V usage is TRBV6-1 and J usage is TRBJ2-7; D is unclear. The germline gives CDR1 MNHNS, CDR2 SASEGT. CDR3 size: 10 residues. The germline V and J ends were trimmed by 10 bases and 3 bases, with 7 bases remaining between them. CDR3 sequence reads: CAIEDYEQYF. The CDR3 nucleotides read TGTGCCATCGAGGACTACGAGCAGTACTTC.

This rearrangement joins TRBV4-2 to TRBJ2-4, with 8 positions matching TRBD2. The ends lost 3 bases at V and 3 bases at J; junction bases unmatched: 7. The CDR3 has 16 amino acids. Germline CDR1 LGHNA, CDR2 YNFKEQ. In DNA, the CDR3 is TGTGCCAGCAGCCATCTTTGGCGGGGGGACAAAAACATTCAGTACTTC. It specifies CASSHLWRGDKNIQYF.

The chain employs TRBV30 and TRBJ1-3; TRBD1 matches 8 bases. CDR3 length: 15 amino acids. Germline-derived CDR1 and CDR2 are GTSNPN and SVGIG (reference sequence). The J segment lost 3 bases and the V segment lost 4 bases, leaving 8 bases of the junction unmatched. CDR3 DNA: TGTGCCTGGAACAGGGGGTTAGCGGTTGGAAACACCATATATTTT. It translates to CAWNRGLAVGNTIYF.

The gene calls are TRBV10-3 and TRBJ2-7, with D possibly matching TRBD1 (5 bases). The CDR3 sequence is 12 residues long. Germline CDR1 reads ENHRY; CDR2 reads SYGVKD. V lost 5 bases to trimming and J lost 5 bases, with 10 bases between them. The CDR3 bases are TGTGCCATCAGTCCAGGGTACAACGAGCAGTACTTC. This translates into CAISPGYNEQYF.

The gene calls are TRBV2 and TRBJ2-5, with TRBD1 matching 7 bases. V was clipped by 11 bases and J by 5 bases; unmatched bases: 11. The CDR3 runs 13 residues. The germline gives CDR1 SNHLY, CDR2 FYNNEI. CDR3 nucleotides: TGTGCCGGTCGACAGGGCCAAGCGGAGACCCAGTACTTC. Its translation: CAGRQGQAETQYF.

This chain joins TRBV6-4 and TRBJ2-1; 9 nucleotides align to TRBD2. CDR1 is MRHNA, CDR2 SNTAGT, per germline. V lost 0 bases, J lost 4 bases, and 4 bases stayed unmatched. The CDR3 has 16 amino acids. CDR3 nucleotides: TGTGCCAGCAGTGACTCAGGCGGGAGGGGGTACAATGAGCAGTTCTTC. Its protein product is CASSDSGGRGYNEQFF.

The chain employs TRBV9 and TRBJ2-1; 11 bases are shared with TRBD1. CDR1 is SGDLS, CDR2 YYNGEE, per germline. The CDR3 loop spans 15 amino acids. V shed 0 bases and J 12 bases; nucleotides not matched to a gene: 8. The CDR3 nucleotides are TGTGCCAGCAGCGTAGAGGGACAGGGGGGTTTAGGGCAGTTCTTC. This codes for CASSVEGQGGLGQFF.

The rearrangement links TRBV11-2 to TRBJ2-7; perhaps TRBD2 as D (7 bases). This CDR3 comprises 14 residues. Trimming took 7 bases from V and 6 from J, leaving 19 bases between them. Germline-derived CDR1 and CDR2 are SGHAT and FQNNGV. The CDR3 DNA reads as TGTGCCAGCAACCCAGTCGGGGGGCGAAGCGAGCAGTACTTC. Translating it yields CASNPVGGRSEQYF.

The V gene is TRBV9, the J gene TRBJ1-3; TRBD1 matches 8 bases. The germline gives CDR1 SGDLS, CDR2 YYNGEE. Germline trimming cut 3 bases from V and 4 bases from J; bases unmatched to any gene: 9. The CDR3 loop spans 16 amino acids. The CDR3 reads CASSGDRLNYGNTIYF. For the CDR3, the DNA is TGTGCCAGCAGCGGGGACAGGTTGAATTACGGAAACACCATATATTTT. Filled out from reference TRBV9 and TRBJ1-3, the complete variable domain reads DSGVTQTPKHLITATGQRVTLRCSPRSGDLSVYWYQQSLDQGLQFLIQYYNGEERAKGNILERFSAQQFPDLHSELNLSSLELGDSALYFCASSGDRLNYGNTIYFGEGSWLTVV.

The chain recombines TRBV7-3 with TRBJ1-2; D is perhaps TRBD1 (6 bases). Trimming pared 0 bases from V and 8 bases from J, leaving 19 bases between. Germline V gives CDR1 SGHTA, CDR2 FQGTGA. The CDR3 totals 16 residues. DNA for the CDR3: TGTGCCAGCAGCTTAACAGGGGGACCAAGGCCACAGGGCTACACCTTC. Translation gives CASSLTGGPRPQGYTF. Looking up the rest from reference TRBV7-3 and TRBJ1-2 gives the full variable domain: GAGVSQTPSNKVTEKGKYVELRCDPISGHTALYWYRQSLGQGPEFLIYFQGTGAADDSGLPNDRFFAVRPEGSVSTLKIQRTERGDSAVYLCASSLTGGPRPQGYTFGSGTRLTVV.

This chain's CDR3 is CASSLGGQSYNSPLHF. The CDR3 nucleotides read TGCGCCAGCAGCTTGGGGGGACAGTCCTATAATTCACCCCTCCACTTT. This rearrangement joins TRBV5-1 to TRBJ1-6; 7 bases agree with TRBD1. The ends lost 0 bases at V and 1 base at J; junction bases unmatched: 1. Germline V CDR1 and CDR2: SGHRS, YFSETQ. The CDR3 has 16 amino acids.

This chain uses TRBV10-2 with TRBJ2-7; D is perhaps TRBD2 (6 bases). This CDR3 is built from 13 residues. From germline, CDR1 is WSHSY and CDR2 SAAADI. V lost 7 bases to trimming and J lost 4 bases, with 14 bases between them. The CDR3 is CASTGFGSYEQYF. The DNA of the CDR3 is TGCGCCAGCACCGGATTCGGGAGTTACGAGCAGTACTTC.

This clone is a singleton in its sample. The V gene is TRBV10-3, the J gene TRBJ2-7, with D uncertain. Trimming left V 0 bases short and J 8 bases short, with 8 bases between. Germline values: CDR1 ENHRY, CDR2 SYGVKD. The CDR3 runs 12 residues. CDR3 in amino acids: CAISESRDKQYF. The DNA of the CDR3 is TGTGCCATCAGTGAGTCGAGAGACAAGCAGTACTTC.

This sequence joins TRBV19 and TRBJ1-4; possible D gene TRBD1, 5 bases. Trimming removed 6 bases from V and 0 bases from J, with 11 bases in between. Per germline, CDR1 LNHDA and CDR2 SQIVND (reference sequence). This CDR3 region has 15 residues. CDR3 DNA: TGTGCCAGTAGCCCCGGGGGAACAACTAATGAAAAACTGTTTTTT. Its translation: CASSPGGTTNEKLFF.

J is TRBJ2-1 and V is TRBV6-6, with 7 nucleotides matching TRBD2. This CDR3 spans 15 amino acids. The germline CDR1 and CDR2 sequences are MNHNY and SVGAGI (reference sequence). J gave up 7 bases and V 4 bases, and 10 bases lay outside the gene matches. The CDR3 sequence is CASSSPGAGLNEQFF. The CDR3 region has the DNA TGTGCCAGCAGTTCCCCAGGAGCGGGATTAAATGAGCAGTTCTTC.

J is TRBJ1-2 and V is TRBV27, with D perhaps matching TRBD1 (6 bases). The germline V gene has CDR1 MNHEY and CDR2 SMNVEV (reference sequence). The V and J ends lost 6 bases and 4 bases respectively, with 27 bases between them. This CDR3 region has 18 residues. CDR3 region: CASSLRATGNFGRYGYTF. CDR3 nucleotide sequence: TGTGCCAGCAGCCTCCGGGCTACAGGGAACTTCGGGCGCTATGGCTACACCTTC.

This chain connects TRBV7-2 to TRBJ2-1; D remains ambiguous. The germline V and J ends were trimmed by 5 bases and 7 bases, with 15 bases remaining between them. CDR3 length equals 14 residues. Germline V gene sequence: CDR1 SGHTA, CDR2 FQGNSA. The CDR3 loop reads CASSPPERLNEQFF. CDR3 bases: TGTGCCAGCAGCCCCCCTGAGCGACTTAATGAGCAGTTCTTC.

In its sample, this clone was seen once. The chain employs TRBV5-1 and TRBJ2-4; 12 positions match TRBD2. This CDR3 has 14 residues. The V segment lost 5 bases and the J segment 8 bases; nucleotides outside the gene matches: 5. Germline V CDR1 and CDR2: SGHRS, YFSETQ. The CDR3 coding sequence is TGCGCCAGCAGAGCGACTAGCGGGGGAGACATTCAGTACTTC. Translating gives CASRATSGGDIQYF.

The chain uses TRBV6-5 and TRBJ2-1, with a weak D call TRBD1 (6 bases). V lost 0 bases and J lost 5, with 11 bases in between. This CDR3 is built from 15 residues. Germline CDR1 reads MNHEY; CDR2 reads SVGAGI. The CDR3 nucleotides are TGTGCCAGCAGTTACTCGGGGCAGGGGAACAATGAGCAGTTCTTC. Amino acid sequence: CASSYSGQGNNEQFF.

J is TRBJ1-2 and V is TRBV5-1; the D is unclear. The CDR3 runs 14 residues. Trimming took 1 base from V and 2 from J, leaving 9 bases between them. Germline V gene data show CDR1 as SGHRS and CDR2 as YFSETQ. The chain's CDR3 is CASSLSPENYGYTF. The CDR3 bases are TGCGCCAGCAGCTTGTCCCCCGAGAACTATGGCTACACCTTC.

The chain joins TRBV5-8 to TRBJ2-3; TRBD2 aligns across 8 bases. After removal of 0 bases from V and 3 bases from J, the junction contained 6 bases not matched to a gene. The CDR3 length is 16 residues. Germline V gives CDR1 SGHTS, CDR2 YDEGEE. The CDR3: CASSLGGGLATDTQYF. The CDR3 DNA sequence: TGTGCCAGCAGCTTGGGCGGGGGGCTGGCGACAGATACGCAGTATTTT.

The chain has TRBV4-3 and TRBJ2-3; 15 bases match TRBD2. This CDR3 spans 17 amino acids. Germline CDR1 LGHNA, CDR2 YSLEER. Trimming cost V 4 bases and J 3 bases; bases outside gene matches: 5. The CDR3 loop reads CASSRKGLAGGTDTQYF. The DNA of the CDR3 is TGCGCCAGCAGCCGCAAGGGACTAGCGGGGGGAACAGATACGCAGTATTTT.

The genes are TRBV15 and TRBJ1-5; no reliable D call. CDR3 length equals 15 residues. The germline V and J ends were trimmed by 1 base and 1 base, with 8 bases remaining between them. Germline V gene lookup returns CDR1 LNHNV and CDR2 YYDKDF (reference sequence). The DNA of the CDR3 is TGTGCCACCAGCAGAGCGGGGAGGAGCAATCAGCCCCAGCATTTT. It is translated as CATSRAGRSNQPQHF.

V usage is TRBV6-1 and J usage is TRBJ1-2; 7 bases fit TRBD1. V lost 3 bases, J lost 5 bases, and 9 bases stayed unmatched. This CDR3 is 15 amino acids long. Germline CDR1 is MNHNS and CDR2 is SASEGT. CDR3 coding DNA: TGTGCCAGCAGTGACCTTGACAGGGACCCTTATGGCTACACCTTC. Its protein is CASSDLDRDPYGYTF.

The V call is TRBV2, the J call TRBJ2-3; TRBD2 might be the D (7 bases). V lost 8 bases, J lost 6 bases, and 12 bases lay in between. The CDR3 has 12 amino acids. The germline V gene encodes CDR1 SNHLY and CDR2 FYNNEI. Here the CDR3 reads CASGGGRDTQYF. The DNA of the CDR3 is TGTGCCAGCGGGGGGGGGCGGGATACGCAGTATTTT.

This clone was detected only a few times. The V and J genes are TRBV2 and TRBJ1-2, with D perhaps TRBD1 (6 bases). CDR1 SNHLY and CDR2 FYNNEI come from the germline V gene. CDR3 length: 15 residues. V dropped 3 bases and J dropped 2 bases, with 13 bases sitting between them. The DNA for the CDR3 is TGTGCCAGCAGTGAGGGCAGGGGATACAACTATGGCTACACCTTC. Translated: CASSEGRGYNYGYTF.

V is TRBV5-5 and J is TRBJ2-3, with TRBD1 matching over 9 bases. V was clipped by 4 bases and J by 8 bases; unmatched bases: 11. The CDR3 runs to 15 residues. Germline V CDR1 and CDR2: SGHKS, YYEKEE (reference sequence). In DNA form, the CDR3 reads TGTGCCAGCAGCCCTAGGACAGGGGCTGTGGGTACGCAGTATTTT. Translating it yields CASSPRTGAVGTQYF.